This TCR beta chain stems from a study of graft-versus-host responses after intestinal transplantation. General study findings and limits: After transplant, early declines in HvG clones were associated with peak levels of circulating GvH clones.

Co-plating was performed using roughly 200,000 CFSE-labeled responder cells and roughly 200,000 irradiated, violet-dye-labeled stimulator cells. This clone was counted only a few times. Germline V gives CDR1 SQVTM, CDR2 ANQGSEA. The CDR3 contains 17 residues. Trimming left V 6 bases short and J 0 bases short, with 21 bases between. Produced via immunoSEQ multiplex PCR; TCRdb's table is partial and in-frame only. Here the sample spans about 4,700 clones, 25% to 30% being singletons. The V gene is TRBV29-1, the J gene TRBJ2-1; weak D call: TRBD1 (5 bases). Specimen: alloreactive CD8+ T cells from a mixed lymphocyte reaction culture, collected before transplantation. Specified subset: CFSE-low proliferating T cells sorted from roughly six-day pre-transplant mixed lymphocyte reaction (GvH or HvG direction). The TCR comes from a human patient who was an organ donor for intestinal transplantation. CDR3 sequence (DNA): TGCAGCGTGCCAGGGTGGTCAGCCCTCAACTCCTACAATGAGCAGTTCTTC. Protein sequence: CSVPGWSALNSYNEQFF.